Below, 9 T cell receptor beta chains from the same sample are listed, as sequenced in a study of shared clonotypes between healthy human individuals. Clones were sequenced by immunoSEQ multiplex PCR, and TCRdb holds only the in-frame ones, with some missing. The sample shows about a million clones, 77% of them seen only once. Specimen: memory CD4+ T cells from PBMCs. The subset was: CD45RA-negative fraction. These TCRs come from a man aged 18 to 29 in good health. Some clones in this sample may be carry-over from other donors' samples.

This chain connects TRBV28 to TRBJ2-7, with 11 nucleotides matching TRBD2. CDR1 MDHEN and CDR2 SYDVKM come from the germline V gene. The CDR3 has 15 residues. V lost 5 bases, J lost 6 bases, and 9 bases stayed unmatched. As DNA, the CDR3 is TGTGCCAGCAGTCGACTAGCGGGGAACAGGGGCGAGCAGTACTTC. As protein: CASSRLAGNRGEQYF.

This clone was observed many times. The rearrangement joins TRBV10-3 to TRBJ2-1; 10 bases are a match to TRBD2. The CDR3 is 15 amino acids. V dropped 2 bases and J dropped 6; count of bases not matched to a gene: 4. The germline V gene has CDR1 ENHRY and CDR2 SYGVKD. CDR3 bases: TGTGCCATCAGTGAGGTGGCTAGCGGGAGCAATGAGCAGTTCTTC. Translating gives CAISEVASGSNEQFF.

The rearrangement uses TRBV7-8 and TRBJ2-1; the match to TRBD2 covers 8 bases. Trimming took 2 bases from V and 1 from J; bases not matched to a gene: 4. Germline V gene sequence: CDR1 SGHVS, CDR2 FQNEAQ. The length of the CDR3 is 16 residues. This CDR3 is CASSLLSSGSYNEQFF. As DNA, the CDR3 is TGTGCCAGCAGCTTACTTTCTAGCGGGTCCTACAATGAGCAGTTCTTC.

The chain uses TRBV7-9 and TRBJ1-4; the match to TRBD1 covers 9 bases. Germline V gives CDR1 SEHNR, CDR2 FQNEAQ (reference sequence). V lost 7 bases and J lost 7; bases outside the gene matches: 10. CDR3 length: 15 residues. The CDR3 DNA reads TGTGCCAGCACGGGGACAGGGAGGGGTGGTGAAAAACTGTTTTTT. This gives the protein CASTGTGRGGEKLFF.

CDR3 region: CASSQDRAPVRQSAQHF. The CDR3 DNA follows: TGCGCCAGCAGCCAAGATCGGGCCCCGGTTCGGCAATCAGCCCAGCATTTT. The rearrangement uses TRBV4-3 and TRBJ1-5; D gene ambiguous. V lost 0 bases and J 11 bases, leaving 23 bases between the germline ends. The germline V gene encodes CDR1 LGHNA and CDR2 YSLEER. The CDR3 loop spans 17 amino acids.

This clone came up many times. The chain combines TRBV2 with TRBJ1-2, with 9 bases matching TRBD1. The CDR3 is 15 residues long. Germline CDR1 is SNHLY and CDR2 is FYNNEI. Trimming removed 8 bases from V and 2 bases from J; junction bases left unmatched: 9. CDR3 sequence: CASRSRDRVNYGYTF. The CDR3, as DNA: TGTGCCAGCCGATCCCGGGACAGGGTCAACTATGGCTACACCTTC.

The chain couples TRBV5-4 to TRBJ2-1; possible D gene TRBD1, 6 bases. This CDR3 comprises 18 residues. V was shortened by 0 bases and J by 0 bases, with 16 bases between the two germline ends. Germline-derived CDR1 and CDR2 are SGHNT and YYREEE (reference sequence). The DNA for the CDR3 is TGTGCCAGCAGCTTGGGGGGGCTAGGGAGTAGCTCCTACAATGAGCAGTTCTTC. This encodes CASSLGGLGSSSYNEQFF.

The chain couples TRBV7-2 to TRBJ2-7; either TRBD1 or TRBD2 may supply D (5 bases each). Germline-derived CDR1 and CDR2 are SGHTA and FQGNSA. Trimming took off 1 base at V and 2 bases at J, with 12 bases between the two ends. The CDR3 has 15 amino acids. CDR3 protein: CASSLVVGPAYEQYF. The CDR3 nucleotides read TGTGCCAGCAGCTTAGTCGTGGGACCCGCCTACGAGCAGTACTTC. The full variable domain, in which reference TRBV7-2 and TRBJ2-7 provide the parts outside the CDR3, is GAGVSQSPSNKVTEKGKDVELRCDPISGHTALYWYRQSLGQGLEFLIYFQGNSAPDKSGLPSDRFSAERTGGSVSTLTIQRTQQEDSAVYLCASSLVVGPAYEQYFGPGTRLTVT.

This CDR3 reads CASMGQGSGEQYF. CDR3 coding DNA: TGTGCCAGCATGGGACAGGGGTCGGGGGAGCAGTACTTC. The rearrangement joins TRBV2 to TRBJ2-7, with 10 bases aligning to TRBD1. CDR1 is SNHLY, CDR2 FYNNEI, per germline. J gave up 7 bases and V 7 bases, and 7 bases lay outside the gene matches. CDR3 length equals 13 residues.